This TCR beta chain was observed in a study of shared clonotypes between healthy human individuals (dated by TCRdb to the early 2020s). In terms of the full investigation: The cohort comprised two women and a few men aged 18 to 49 years. For each donor, CD4 naive and CD4 memory were each given three plates, CD8 naive was given two plates, and CD8 memory was given one plate. The study deeply sequenced blood TCR repertoires of about 5 healthy adults to estimate repertoire size and the extent of clonotype sharing between individuals. Libraries were prepared and TCR repertoires were sequenced by different laboratories using diverse techniques, in order to increase sequencing depth and limit assay-specific biases. Between about 0.8 and 9 billion PBMCs per donor were obtained by leukapheresis. What the study reported, not specific to this receptor: Incomplete sequencing was indicated by rarefaction of sorted-subset datasets, despite the large sequencing depth. Compared with non-shared clonotypes, clonotypes shared by all four sorted-subset donors had higher generation probabilities. Across four donors, around 5.4% of naive CD4, around 3.5% of naive CD8, around 2.5% of memory CD4, and approximately 0.42% of memory CD8 clonotypes were shared. Pairwise subsampling led to the expectation that sequencing depth would affect the degree of clonotype sharing among donors. Because the study included only a small number of donors, the genetic and exposure-history diversity represented was limited. Naive subsets generally had larger estimated clonotype richness than memory subsets. Only blood was sampled, and tissue TCR repertoires likely differ from those in blood.

Using the deep immunoSEQ assay, multiplex PCR amplified TCR CDR3 regions from genomic DNA. Extracted genomic DNA from each cell subset was spread evenly across all wells of several immunoSEQ 96-well plates, with each plate serving as a replicate. For sorted subsets, each replicate PCR was loaded with roughly 190 ng genomic DNA, equivalent to 30,000 or so T cell genomes. Purified libraries were measured with a Qubit 3.0 fluorometer, size-checked on a Bioanalyzer 2100, and measured again with the KAPA Library Quantification kit. Every immunoSEQ 96-well plate was sequenced on a separate single-read 150-cycle Illumina NextSeq 550 flow cell. The paper's processing steps were these. The immunoSEQ output contained only junctional sequences without quality scores, so filtering could not match that applied to full-length reads. To assign V/J genes and CDR3, sequences were annotated using PyIR, a Python wrapper for IgBLAST v1.9, with IMGT germline references. Any read was removed if the V/J assignment was weak (E-value above 1e-6), the CDR3 was missing, or the read contained stop codons, out-of-frame junctions, or ambiguous translated residues. V3J clonotypes were defined as sequences sharing the same inferred V gene, J gene, and CDR3 amino acid sequence. To compute the percentage overlap between repertoires, the number of shared unique clonotypes was divided by the size of the smaller repertoire. Three approaches were used to assess repertoire richness: RTK rarefaction, the Chao1 estimator, and Recon v2.1 estimates of unobserved clonotypes. OLGA was used to compute generation probabilities for all TCRbeta clonotypes that the gDNA method yielded from a handful of donors. This is the immuneACCESS table as TCRdb keeps it, with only in-frame sequences that have V and J called. A part of the clones is gone; compared with another copy, unresolved V genes explain less than half, and the rest is unexplained. The V and J calls and clone size come from that table; D and trimming were worked out from the DNA. This sample gives hundreds of thousands of clones in total; approximately 96% of them show up just once. The top ten hold about 0.11% of the sample.

For the CD8 naive samples, CD45RO-negative cells were positively selected for CCR7, yielding a CD45RA+CCR7+ population from which TemRA cells were excluded. The donors were healthy, HIV-negative adults who had no recently reported acute infections or vaccinations. All donors were Caucasian adults living in Nashville, Tennessee, USA. After blood collection by leukapheresis, PBMCs were isolated using Ficoll-Histopaque density gradient centrifugation and then cryopreserved in the vapor phase of liquid nitrogen. Purity and quantity of every magnetically sorted T cell population were checked by analytical flow cytometry. Each sorted fraction had its genomic DNA isolated and then quantified by UV absorbance on a Nanodrop 2000c. Comments on this clone: The clone's antigen remains unknown. Nothing much larger sits one base from this clone, and base qualities are not available.

The CDR1 and CDR2 encoded by the germline V gene are SGHRS and YFSETQ. V has 4 bases trimmed and J has 1 base trimmed; junction bases matching no gene number 10. Measured from the cysteine to the phenylalanine, the CDR3 is 16 residues long. Only the CDR3 region is kept as DNA, spanning 48 bases read in frame from base 1. The origin of this receptor is a woman younger than 45 in good health. Sequencing was carried out using naive CD8+ T cells sorted from blood. The cell subset or site label, as the study defines it: CD45RA+CCR7+. Recombination joined TRBV5-1 with TRBJ2-5; the central 7 bases match TRBD1. The DNA reads as follows: TGCGCCAGCAGCAGAGGGACAGAAACTCTCCAAGAGACCCAGTACTTC. Translated, this gives CASSRGTETLQETQYF.